These T cell receptor beta chains were read from a single sample in a study of T cells in Graves' hyperthyroidism and ophthalmopathy. TCRdb processed the multiplex PCR reads anew with MiXCR; each CDR3 protein has one entry. The sample records hundreds of thousands of distinct CDR3 sequences, around a fifth being singletons. The sequenced material came from blood. Receptors were obtained from a man aged 50 to 59 with Graves' ophthalmopathy. Each CDR3 is given with its conserved first and last residue. The D gene is left open where the match is weak. Only part of the rows carry a size: once, few, many, or a class if the clone is expanded.

>many|16|-|TRBV12-3/TRBV12-4|TRBJ2-1
TGTGCCAGCAGCCTTGGAGGACTACGGGCCTACAATGAGCAGTTCTTC
CASSLGGLRAYNEQFF
>many|17|TRBD1|TRBV5-8|TRBJ1-6
TGTGCCAGCGAATCGACAGGGGACAGCTCCTATAATTCACCCCTCCACTTT
CASESTGDSSYNSPLHF
>few|15|TRBD1|TRBV4-1|TRBJ2-5
TGCGCCAGCAGCCAAGTAGGGACAGCCGGAGAGACCCAGTACTTC
CASSQVGTAGETQYF
>few|15|TRBD2|TRBV11-2|TRBJ2-7
TGTGCCAGCAGCTTAGATGCGGGAGGGTTCTACGAGCAGTACTTC
CASSLDAGGFYEQYF
>-|11|-|TRBV6-1|TRBJ2-4
TGTGCCAGCAGTTACGCGGAGATTCAGTACTTC
CASSYAEIQYF
>-|15|TRBD1|TRBV7-2|TRBJ1-6
TGTGCCAGCAGCTTATGGTGGGACAGGAATTCACCCCTCCACTTT
CASSLWWDRNSPLHF
>-|12|-|TRBV5-1|TRBJ2-7
TGCGCCAGCAGCTTAGGGGGGCCCGAGCAGTACTTC
CASSLGGPEQYF
>many|15|-|TRBV2|TRBJ2-1
TGTGCCAGCAGTCCCCCGGGACAACTCTACAATGAGCAGTTCTTC
CASSPPGQLYNEQFF
>many|17|TRBD2|TRBV2|TRBJ2-3
TGTGCCAGCAAGCGCCTAGCGGGAGGGCATAGCACAGATACGCAGTATTTT
CASKRLAGGHSTDTQYF
>-|16|TRBD1|TRBV9|TRBJ1-3
TGTGCCAGCAGCCCTCGACAGGGCCGCTTCGGAAACACCATATATTTT
CASSPRQGRFGNTIYF
>-|13|TRBD1|TRBV6-1|TRBJ2-7
TGTGCCAGCAGTGTGGGACAGGGAAACGAGCAGTACTTC
CASSVGQGNEQYF
>many|14|-|TRBV7-2|TRBJ2-5
TGTGCCAGCAGCTTAGCGGGAAGATTAGAGACCCAGTACTTC
CASSLAGRLETQYF
>few|14|TRBD1|TRBV19|TRBJ1-2
TGTGCCAGTAGCCCGTTGGACAGGAGCTATGGCTACACCTTC
CASSPLDRSYGYTF
>-|19|TRBD2|TRBV4-1|TRBJ2-3
TGCGCCAGCAGCCAAGATTGGTGGAGACTAGCGGGAGGCACAGATACGCAGTATTTT
CASSQDWWRLAGGTDTQYF
>-|15|TRBD2|TRBV7-2|TRBJ2-1
TGTGCCAGCGGACTAGGACCCAGCTCCTACAATGAGCAGTTCTTC
CASGLGPSSYNEQFF
>many|16|-|TRBV2|TRBJ2-3
TGTGCCAGCAGTGAAGCGCCAGGGGCGAGAACAGATACGCAGTATTTT
CASSEAPGARTDTQYF
>few|14|TRBD1|TRBV28|TRBJ2-5
TGTGCCAGCATCGCGGACAGGGGGCAAGAGACCCAGTACTTC
CASIADRGQETQYF
>many|16|-|TRBV20-1|TRBJ2-7
TGCAGTGCTAGAGATCCACAGGGACTTAACTCCTACGAGCAGTACTTC
CSARDPQGLNSYEQYF
>-|16|TRBD2|TRBV20-1|TRBJ2-1
TGCAGTGCTAGAGATCAGGGCGGGAGGGCCTGGGATGAGCAGTTCTTC
CSARDQGGRAWDEQFF
>many|15|TRBD2|TRBV20-1|TRBJ2-1
TGCAGTGCTAGAGACAGGACTAGCGGCTACAATGAGCAGTTCTTC
CSARDRTSGYNEQFF
>few|16|TRBD1|TRBV28|TRBJ2-7
TGTGCCAGCAGTTTATGGGCCGGGACAGGGGGCCGCGAGCAGTACTTC
CASSLWAGTGGREQYF